This T cell receptor beta chain was recovered during a study of T cells after yellow fever vaccination. This CDR3 has 16 residues. With 5 bases clipped from V and 5 bases from J, the junction kept 13 bases outside the gene matches. Per the germline V gene, CDR1 is DFQATT and CDR2 is SNEGSKA (reference sequence). In TCRdb, the 5' RACE reads were re-called with MiXCR into one record per CDR3 protein. The sample holds 300,000 or so distinct CDR3 sequences, 10% to 15% seen once. The chain joins TRBV20-1 to TRBJ2-7; 12 bases fit TRBD1. The material sequenced was CD4+ T cells sorted from PBMCs, taken 45 days after the yellow fever booster vaccination. The sequence came from a young man who received the YFV17D yellow fever vaccine. CDR3 DNA sequence: TGCAGTGCTGGGGACAGGGGGCTTGGAATCGAGAACGAGCAGTACTTC. It specifies CSAGDRGLGIENEQYF.